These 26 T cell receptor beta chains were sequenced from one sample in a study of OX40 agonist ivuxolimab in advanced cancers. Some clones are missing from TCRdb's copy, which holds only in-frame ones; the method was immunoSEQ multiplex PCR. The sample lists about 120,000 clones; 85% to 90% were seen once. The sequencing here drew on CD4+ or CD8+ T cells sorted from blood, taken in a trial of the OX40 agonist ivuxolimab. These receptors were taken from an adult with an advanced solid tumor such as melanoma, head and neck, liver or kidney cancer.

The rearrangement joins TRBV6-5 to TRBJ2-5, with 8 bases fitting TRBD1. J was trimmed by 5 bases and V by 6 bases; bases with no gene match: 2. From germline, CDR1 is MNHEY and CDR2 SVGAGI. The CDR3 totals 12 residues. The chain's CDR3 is CASRSGGETQYF. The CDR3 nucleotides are TGTGCCAGCAGATCAGGGGGCGAGACCCAGTACTTC.

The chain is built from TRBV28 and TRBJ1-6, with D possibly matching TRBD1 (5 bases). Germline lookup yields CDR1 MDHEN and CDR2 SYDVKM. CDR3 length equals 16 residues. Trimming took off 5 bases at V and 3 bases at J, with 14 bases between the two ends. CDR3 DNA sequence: TGTGCCAGCAGTACCCGAGGGACTATCTATAATTCACCCCTCCACTTT. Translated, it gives CASSTRGTIYNSPLHF.

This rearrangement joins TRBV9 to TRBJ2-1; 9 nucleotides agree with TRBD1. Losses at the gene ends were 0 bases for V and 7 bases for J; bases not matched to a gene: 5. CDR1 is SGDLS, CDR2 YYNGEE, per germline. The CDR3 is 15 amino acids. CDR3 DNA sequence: TGTGCCAGCAGCGTAGTGGGACAGGGAAGGAATGAGCAGTTCTTC. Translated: CASSVVGQGRNEQFF.

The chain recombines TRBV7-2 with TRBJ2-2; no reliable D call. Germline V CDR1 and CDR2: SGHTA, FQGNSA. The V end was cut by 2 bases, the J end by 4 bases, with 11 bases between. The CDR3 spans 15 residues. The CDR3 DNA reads TGTGCCAGCAGCTTAATGGGCAAAAGCACCGGGGAGCTGTTTTTT. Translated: CASSLMGKSTGELFF.

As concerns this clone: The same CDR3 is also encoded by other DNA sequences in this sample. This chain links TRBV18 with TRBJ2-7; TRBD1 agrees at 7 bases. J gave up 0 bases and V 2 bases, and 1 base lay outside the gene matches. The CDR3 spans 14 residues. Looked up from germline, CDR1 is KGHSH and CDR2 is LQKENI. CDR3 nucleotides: TGTGCCAGCTCACCAGGGACAGCCTCCTACGAGCAGTACTTC. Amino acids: CASSPGTASYEQYF.

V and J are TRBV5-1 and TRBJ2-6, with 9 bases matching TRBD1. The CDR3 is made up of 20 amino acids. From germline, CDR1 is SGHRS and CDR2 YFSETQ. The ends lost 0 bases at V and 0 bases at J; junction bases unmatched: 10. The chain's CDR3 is CASSLVDRGLVVSGANVLTF. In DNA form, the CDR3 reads TGCGCCAGCAGCTTGGTCGACAGGGGGTTAGTAGTCTCTGGGGCCAACGTCCTGACTTTC.

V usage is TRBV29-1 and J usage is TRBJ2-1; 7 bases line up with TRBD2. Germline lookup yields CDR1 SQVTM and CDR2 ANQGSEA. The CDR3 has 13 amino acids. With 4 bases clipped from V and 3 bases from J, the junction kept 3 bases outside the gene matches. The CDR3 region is CSVGRGSYNEQFF. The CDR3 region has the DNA TGCAGCGTTGGGCGGGGGAGCTACAATGAGCAGTTCTTC.

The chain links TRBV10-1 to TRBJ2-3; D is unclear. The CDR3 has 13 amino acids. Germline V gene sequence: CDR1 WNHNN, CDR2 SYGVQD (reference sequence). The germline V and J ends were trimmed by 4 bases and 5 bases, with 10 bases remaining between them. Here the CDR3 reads CASSGPVGDTQYF. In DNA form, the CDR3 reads TGCGCCAGCAGTGGACCAGTCGGAGATACGCAGTATTTT.

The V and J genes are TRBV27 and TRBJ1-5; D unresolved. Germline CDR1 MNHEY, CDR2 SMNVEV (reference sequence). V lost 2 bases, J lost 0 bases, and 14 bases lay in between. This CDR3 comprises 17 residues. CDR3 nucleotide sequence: TGTGCCAGCAGTTTACTCCCCCCAACACGTAGCAATCAGCCCCAGCATTTT. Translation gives CASSLLPPTRSNQPQHF.

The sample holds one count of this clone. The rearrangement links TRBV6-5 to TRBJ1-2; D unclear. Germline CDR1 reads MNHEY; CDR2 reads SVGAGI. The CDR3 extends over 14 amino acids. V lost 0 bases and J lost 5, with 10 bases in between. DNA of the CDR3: TGTGCCAGCAGTTACTCCCCGACTCTATATGGCTACACCTTC. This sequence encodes CASSYSPTLYGYTF.

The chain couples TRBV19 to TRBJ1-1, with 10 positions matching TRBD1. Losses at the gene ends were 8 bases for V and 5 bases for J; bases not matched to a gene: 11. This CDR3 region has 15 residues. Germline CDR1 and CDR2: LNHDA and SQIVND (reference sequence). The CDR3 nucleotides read TGTGCCAGTGGCCGGGACAGGGGATCAAGAACTGAAGCTTTCTTT. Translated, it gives CASGRDRGSRTEAFF.

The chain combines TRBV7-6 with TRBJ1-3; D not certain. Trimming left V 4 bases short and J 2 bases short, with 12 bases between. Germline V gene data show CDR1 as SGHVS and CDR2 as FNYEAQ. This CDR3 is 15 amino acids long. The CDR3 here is CASSSRLGTGNTIYF. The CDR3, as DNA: TGTGCCAGCAGCTCCCGATTGGGGACTGGAAACACCATATATTTT.

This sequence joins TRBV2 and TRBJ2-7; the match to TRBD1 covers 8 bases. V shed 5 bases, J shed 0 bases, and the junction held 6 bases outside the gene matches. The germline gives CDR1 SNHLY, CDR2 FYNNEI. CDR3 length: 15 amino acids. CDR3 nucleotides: TGTGCCAGCAGTCCGACAGGGGCCCTCTCCTACGAGCAGTACTTC. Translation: CASSPTGALSYEQYF.

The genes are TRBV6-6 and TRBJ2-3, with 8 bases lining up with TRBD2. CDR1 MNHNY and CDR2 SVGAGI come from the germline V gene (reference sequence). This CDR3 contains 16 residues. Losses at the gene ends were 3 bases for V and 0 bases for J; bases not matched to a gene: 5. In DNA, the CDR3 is TGTGCCAGCAGTTATTATAGCGGGGCTAGCACAGATACGCAGTATTTT. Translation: CASSYYSGASTDTQYF.

The CDR3 loop is CASSTTSGGLNEQFF. For the CDR3, the DNA is TGTGCCAGCAGCACCACTAGCGGGGGCCTCAATGAGCAGTTCTTC. The chain joins TRBV7-7 to TRBJ2-1, with 11 bases matching TRBD2. Per germline, CDR1 SSHAT and CDR2 FNYEAQ (reference sequence). This CDR3 region has 15 residues. Trimming took 5 bases from V and 6 from J; bases not matched to a gene: 6.

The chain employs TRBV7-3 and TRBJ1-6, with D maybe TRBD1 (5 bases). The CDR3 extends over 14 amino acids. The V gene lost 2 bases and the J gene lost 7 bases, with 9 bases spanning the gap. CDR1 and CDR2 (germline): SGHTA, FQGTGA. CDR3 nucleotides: TGTGCCAGCAGCTTAGGGACGGAAAATTCACCCCTCCACTTT. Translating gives CASSLGTENSPLHF. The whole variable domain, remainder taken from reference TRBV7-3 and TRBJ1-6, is GAGVSQTPSNKVTEKGKYVELRCDPISGHTALYWYRQSLGQGPEFLIYFQGTGAADDSGLPNDRFFAVRPEGSVSTLKIQRTERGDSAVYLCASSLGTENSPLHFGNGTRLTVT.

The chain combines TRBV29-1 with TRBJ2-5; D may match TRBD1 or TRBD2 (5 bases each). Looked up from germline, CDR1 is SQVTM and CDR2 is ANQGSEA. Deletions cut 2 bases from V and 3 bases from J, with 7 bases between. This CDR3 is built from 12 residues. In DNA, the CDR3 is TGCAGCGTTGAACAGGGAGAAGAGACCCAGTACTTC. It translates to CSVEQGEETQYF.

CDR3 DNA: TGCGCCAGCAGCCCGCAGAAAATAAAGGGCACTGAAGCTTTCTTT. Its protein is CASSPQKIKGTEAFF. The chain has TRBV4-3 and TRBJ1-1; D gene uncertain. The CDR3 runs to 15 residues. Per the germline V gene, CDR1 is LGHNA and CDR2 is YSLEER. Trimming removed 4 bases at V and 4 bases at J, with 16 bases between.

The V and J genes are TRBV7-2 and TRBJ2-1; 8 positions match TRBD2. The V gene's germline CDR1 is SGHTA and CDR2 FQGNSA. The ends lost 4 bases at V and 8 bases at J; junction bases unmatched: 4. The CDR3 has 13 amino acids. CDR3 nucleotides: TGTGCCAGCAGCTCTCTAGCGGGCTATGAGCAGTTCTTC. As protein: CASSSLAGYEQFF. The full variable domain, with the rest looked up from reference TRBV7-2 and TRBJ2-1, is GAGVSQSPSNKVTEKGKDVELRCDPISGHTALYWYRQSLGQGLEFLIYFQGNSAPDKSGLPSDRFSAERTGGSVSTLTIQRTQQEDSAVYLCASSSLAGYEQFFGPGTRLTVL.

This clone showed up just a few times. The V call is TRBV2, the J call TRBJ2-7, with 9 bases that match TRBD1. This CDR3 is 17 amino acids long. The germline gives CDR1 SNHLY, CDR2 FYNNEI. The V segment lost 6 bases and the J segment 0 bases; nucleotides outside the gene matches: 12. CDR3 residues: CASRRESPGQGSYEQYF. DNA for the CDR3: TGTGCCAGCAGAAGGGAGAGTCCGGGACAGGGCTCCTACGAGCAGTACTTC.

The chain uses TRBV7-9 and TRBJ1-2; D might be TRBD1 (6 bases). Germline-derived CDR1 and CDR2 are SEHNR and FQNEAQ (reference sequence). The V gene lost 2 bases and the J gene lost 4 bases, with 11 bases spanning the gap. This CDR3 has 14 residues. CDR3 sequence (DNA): TGTGCCAGCAGCTTAAGGGGGTCGGCCTATGGCTACACCTTC. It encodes CASSLRGSAYGYTF.

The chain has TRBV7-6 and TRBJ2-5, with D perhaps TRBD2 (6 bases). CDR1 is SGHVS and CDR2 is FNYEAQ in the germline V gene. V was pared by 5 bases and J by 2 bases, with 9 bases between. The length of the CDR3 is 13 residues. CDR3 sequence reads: CASSTGRQETQYF. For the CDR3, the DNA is TGTGCCAGCAGCACGGGGAGGCAAGAGACCCAGTACTTC.

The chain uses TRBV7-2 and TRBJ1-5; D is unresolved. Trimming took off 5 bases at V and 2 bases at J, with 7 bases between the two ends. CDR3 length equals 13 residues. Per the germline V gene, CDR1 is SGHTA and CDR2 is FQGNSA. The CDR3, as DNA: TGTGCCAGCAGCCCCAGCGGCAATCAGCCCCAGCATTTT. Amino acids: CASSPSGNQPQHF.

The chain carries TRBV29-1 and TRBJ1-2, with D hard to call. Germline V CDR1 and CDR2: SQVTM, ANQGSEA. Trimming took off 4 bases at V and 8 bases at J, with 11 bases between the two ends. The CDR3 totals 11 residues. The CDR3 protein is CSVADPAGYTF. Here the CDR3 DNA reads TGCAGCGTTGCCGACCCAGCGGGCTACACCTTC. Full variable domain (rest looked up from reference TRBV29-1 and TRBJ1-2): SAVISQKPSRDICQRGTSLTIQCQVDSQVTMMFWYRQQPGQSLTLIATANQGSEATYESGFVIDKFPISRPNLTFSTLTVSNMSPEDSSIYLCSVADPAGYTFGSGTRLTVV.

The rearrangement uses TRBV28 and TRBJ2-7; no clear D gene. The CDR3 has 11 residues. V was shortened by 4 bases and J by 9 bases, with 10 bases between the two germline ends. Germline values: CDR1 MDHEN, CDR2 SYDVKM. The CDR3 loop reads CASSSLFRQYF. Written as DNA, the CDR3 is TGTGCCAGCAGTTCCCTCTTTCGGCAGTACTTC. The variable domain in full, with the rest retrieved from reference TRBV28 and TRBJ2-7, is DVKVTQSSRYLVKRTGEKVFLECVQDMDHENMFWYRQDPGLGLRLIYFSYDVKMKEKGDIPEGYSVSREKKERFSLILESASTNQTSMYLCASSSLFRQYFGPGTRLTVT.

CDR3 residues: CASSDRLSGTTEAFF. The DNA of the CDR3 is TGTGCCAGCAGCGACAGGCTTTCGGGTACCACTGAAGCTTTCTTT. This sequence joins TRBV9 and TRBJ1-1; perhaps TRBD1 as D (5 bases). The CDR3 extends over 15 amino acids. The V gene lost 3 bases and the J gene lost 4 bases, with 16 bases spanning the gap. Germline V lookup: CDR1 SGDLS, CDR2 YYNGEE.